Presented here are 3 T cell receptor beta chains from one specimen sequenced in a study of CD8 T cells in ankylosing spondylitis. TCRdb re-derived calls from the 5' RACE reads in MiXCR, one entry per CDR3 protein. The sample yields about 130,000 distinct CDR3 sequences, 7% seen once. The sequencing sample was made of blood, either unsorted or a sorted T cell fraction (not recorded which). These receptors all come from a male donor with ankylosing spondylitis or in good health (not recorded which).

This clonotype came up many times. The chain employs TRBV28 and TRBJ1-2; 7 positions match TRBD1. Germline V CDR1 and CDR2: MDHEN, SYDVKM. The junction had 9 bases not matched to a gene; V was cut back by 5 bases and J by 6 bases. The CDR3 has 14 amino acids. CDR3 loop: CASSRRQGTDGYTF. CDR3 sequence (DNA): TGTGCCAGCAGTCGGCGACAGGGAACCGATGGCTACACCTTC.

This clonotype came up many times. The chain links TRBV12-3 or TRBV12-4 to TRBJ2-2; TRBD2 matches at 8 bases. Trimming removed 5 bases from V and 6 bases from J; junction bases left unmatched: 8. The CDR3 length is 15 residues. The CDR3 coding sequence is TGTGCCAGCAGTACTAGCGGAATCTATTCCGGGGAGCTGTTTTTT. Its translation is CASSTSGIYSGELFF.

This clonotype was seen many times. V is TRBV4-3 and J is TRBJ2-2; TRBD2 matches at 11 bases. Germline lookup yields CDR1 LGHNA and CDR2 YSLEER. This CDR3 has 17 amino acids. V shed 4 bases, J shed 7 bases, and the junction held 11 bases outside the gene matches. The CDR3 DNA sequence: TGCGCCAGCAGCCCCACCGGGACTAGCGGAGCTGGCGGGGAGCTGTTTTTT. Encoded protein: CASSPTGTSGAGGELFF.